This TCR beta chain was obtained from a study of human T cells and chemical hapten exposure (dated by TCRdb to about 2021). Looking at the study overall: For sensitization, 2% DPC in acetone was applied to a roughly 2 cm by roughly 2 cm area of upper inner arm skin. Alopecia areata with under or over 50% scalp involvement, alopecia totalis and alopecia universalis were represented in the patient cohort, which was mostly female. Libraries were pooled for sequencing, and per-sample TCR yields varied mainly because of small differences in library volumes within the pool. The study tracked peripheral blood TCR repertoire changes in vivo during primary and secondary sensitization to the hapten diphenylcyclopropenone (DPC) in alopecia patients. Patch testing on the upper back used Finn chambers containing 0.01% DPC, with scoring done after 6 days according to International Contact Dermatitis Research Group standards. Approximately 30 alopecia patients provided blood for TCR sequencing at one to four time points (pre-sensitization, 2, 6 and 24 weeks). Patients additionally received weekly therapeutic DPC doses to the scalp throughout the approximately 25-week study period. Blood samples were taken from patients before sensitization (week 0) and at 2, 6 and about 24 weeks after DPC sensitization.

Libraries came from RACE. The sequencing machine was a NextSeq 500. Library preparation attached unique molecular identifiers to individual cDNA molecules for quantitative, reproducible TCR counting. Both TCR alpha and TCR beta chains were sequenced from each blood RNA sample. In the authors' own workflow: Samples had a median of roughly 91,000 TCRs, with a range from roughly 20,000 to 690,600. The Decombinator software suite was used to annotate the V, J and CDR3 of the TCR reads. To make PS versus PT1 abundance plots, every sample was subsampled to the same number of TCRs (28,000). TCRs were defined as expanded if absent before sensitization and observed at least eight times at the 2-week time point. The public sequencing data were trimmed at Q25 with fastp and processed into clonotypes with MiXCR by TCRdb, which kept only in-frame beta chains. Every CDR3 protein is listed once, alongside the most common genes and DNA of its rows. These V and J calls originate from TCRdb's pipeline instead of the authors' own analysis. The sample contains about 290,000 distinct CDR3 sequences, over 7.5% of them found a single time. Jointly, the top ten make up 1.2% of the sample.

Study-wide conclusions, independent of this receptor: Repeated subsampling changed both the strength of the expansion versus patch-test correlation and the threshold at which the correlation became significant. Compared with pre-sensitization or healthy control sets, expanded TCRs formed significantly more large CDR3 similarity clusters, which is consistent with antigen-driven responses. All patients had alopecia, a presumed autoimmune disease, so their immune response might differ from that of healthy individuals. The number of PT1 expanded TCRs positively correlated with patch test score, significant at thresholds 8, 16 and 32 but not 4. DPC sensitization did not change how many TCRs were above 1 in 1000 frequency, and no evidence was found of alterations in global repertoire structure.

This clonotype was seen only a few times. Its antigen target is currently unknown. No base qualities exist here, and no much larger clone lies one base off it. Taken with the paper, the label for time point translates to: pre-sensitization, week 0. The label giving this sample's treatment or condition can be read as: therapeutic diphenylcyclopropenone sensitization with weekly scalp DPC. At each patch-test visit, blood was drawn before the patch test was applied. Eligible patients were aged 18 to 70, diagnosed with alopecia, deemed suitable for DPC therapy, and excluded if pregnant. Total RNA was extracted from unfractionated whole blood collected in Tempus Blood RNA tubes. This specimen consisted of whole blood, obtained in connection with sensitization to the hapten diphenylcyclopropenone (DPC). This receptor was identified in a man younger than 35 with alopecia areata. Some clones in this sample may be carry-over from other donors' samples.

This receptor carries the CDR3 CASSMGQNTEAFF. The DNA sequence is given as TGCGCCAGCAGTATGGGGCAGAACACTGAAGCTTTCTTT. Rearrangement joined TRBV5-1 to TRBJ1-1; TRBD1 could be the D gene, as 5 bases match. V is cut by 5 bases and J by 1 base, and the space between the germline ends is 9 bases. The CDR3 contains 13 residues, cysteine and phenylalanine counted. The only DNA kept is the CDR3, 39 bases in frame from the first base. The germline V gene encodes CDR1 SGHRS and CDR2 YFSETQ. Extended through the reference TRBV5-1 and TRBJ1-1 proteins, this CDR3 yields the full variable domain: KAGVTQTPRYLIKTRGQQVTLSCSPISGHRSVSWYQQTPGQGLQFLFEYFSETQRNKGNFPGRFSGRQFSNSRSEMNVSTLELGDSALYLCASSMGQNTEAFFGQGTRLTVV.